This T cell receptor (beta chain) was obtained from a study of blood T cells in healthy people across ages. Study-level background: For every two T cells, template switching captured about one barcoded beta molecule.

Donation came from healthy Caucasian individuals in Russia who were aged 6 to 90. It was 9.5 to 10 milliliters of peripheral blood that were drawn from each donor. This clonotype was detected only a few times. What it binds is unknown. The study, taken as a whole, reports: No one knew whether donors had CMV, which possibly confounded expanded clonotype changes.

The CDR3 consists of 15 residues. Germline V gene sequence: CDR1 LNHNV, CDR2 YYDKDF (reference sequence). V lost 1 base to trimming and J lost 2 bases, with 9 bases between them. The second PCR ran roughly 6 to 11 cycles with a sample-barcoded 5' primer and J-beta primers. TCRdb called the 5' RACE reads again in MiXCR, with one record for every CDR3 protein. The sample has hundreds of thousands of distinct CDR3 sequences, approximately 50% seen once. The sequencing input was blood. The chain has TRBV15 and TRBJ1-3; D is uncertain. The source is a woman in her sixties or seventies in good health. DNA for the CDR3: TGTGCCACCAGCAGAGCCCCGGAACCTGGAAACACCATATATTTT. Protein sequence: CATSRAPEPGNTIYF. The variable domain in full, with the rest retrieved from reference TRBV15 and TRBJ1-3, is DAMVIQNPRYQVTQFGKPVTLSCSQTLNHNVMYWYQQKSSQAPKLLFHYYDKDFNNEADTPDNFQSRRPNTSFCFLDIRSPGLGDTAMYLCATSRAPEPGNTIYFGEGSWLTVV.